This T cell receptor beta chain was sequenced for a study of response to subunit inactivated influenza vaccine. Per the germline V gene, CDR1 is ENHRY and CDR2 is SYGVKD. This CDR3 is built from 16 residues. TCRdb itself ran the RT-PCR reads through MiXCR, one entry per CDR3 protein. Counted here are 400,000 to 550,000 distinct CDR3 sequences, about 25% occurring once; the ten biggest clones make up 1.9%. This clonotype was obtained from a man aged 50 to 59 who received an inactivated influenza vaccine. This material consisted of CD4+ T cells sorted from PBMCs, taken 4 to 6 days after vaccination. The chain has TRBV10-3 and TRBJ2-2; TRBD2 agrees at 14 bases. CDR3 sequence reads: CSTATSGRASTGELFF. CDR3 coding DNA: TGTTCCACTGCGACTAGCGGGAGGGCCAGCACCGGGGAGCTGTTTTTT.